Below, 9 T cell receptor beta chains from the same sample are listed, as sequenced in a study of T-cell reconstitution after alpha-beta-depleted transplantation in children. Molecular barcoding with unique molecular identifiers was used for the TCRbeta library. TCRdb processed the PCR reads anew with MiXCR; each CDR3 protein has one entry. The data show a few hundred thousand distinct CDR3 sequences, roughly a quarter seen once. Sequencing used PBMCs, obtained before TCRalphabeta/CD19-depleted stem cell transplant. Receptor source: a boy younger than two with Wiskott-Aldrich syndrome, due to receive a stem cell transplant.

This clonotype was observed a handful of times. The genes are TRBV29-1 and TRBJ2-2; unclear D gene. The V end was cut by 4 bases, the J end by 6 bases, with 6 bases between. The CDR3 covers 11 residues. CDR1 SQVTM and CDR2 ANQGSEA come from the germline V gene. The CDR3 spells CSVGLAGELFF. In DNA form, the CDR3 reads TGCAGCGTTGGGCTTGCCGGGGAGCTGTTTTTT.

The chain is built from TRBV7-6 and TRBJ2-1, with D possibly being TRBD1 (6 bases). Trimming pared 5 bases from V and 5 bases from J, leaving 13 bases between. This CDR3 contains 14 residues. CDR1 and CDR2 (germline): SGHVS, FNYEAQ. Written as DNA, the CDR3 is TGTGCCAGCAGCACTTTGGACAGTAACAATGAGCAGTTCTTC. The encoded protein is CASSTLDSNNEQFF.

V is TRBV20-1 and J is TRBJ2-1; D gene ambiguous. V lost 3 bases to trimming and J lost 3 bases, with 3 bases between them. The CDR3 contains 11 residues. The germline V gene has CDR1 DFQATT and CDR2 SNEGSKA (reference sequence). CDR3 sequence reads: CSASLYNEQFF. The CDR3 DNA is TGCAGTGCTAGTCTCTACAATGAGCAGTTCTTC.

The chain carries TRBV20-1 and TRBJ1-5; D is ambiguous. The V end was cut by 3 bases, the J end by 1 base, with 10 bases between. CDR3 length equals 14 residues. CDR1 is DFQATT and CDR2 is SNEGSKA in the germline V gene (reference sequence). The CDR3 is CSASAGISNQPQHF. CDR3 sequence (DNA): TGCAGTGCTAGTGCTGGAATCAGCAATCAGCCCCAGCATTTT.

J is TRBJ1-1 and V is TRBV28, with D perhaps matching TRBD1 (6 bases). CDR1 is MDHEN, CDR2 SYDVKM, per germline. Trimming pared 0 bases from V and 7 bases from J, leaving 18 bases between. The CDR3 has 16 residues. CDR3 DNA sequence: TGTGCCAGCAGTTTATGGGGGGACAAGGCAGGTAGTGAAGCTTTCTTT. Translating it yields CASSLWGDKAGSEAFF.

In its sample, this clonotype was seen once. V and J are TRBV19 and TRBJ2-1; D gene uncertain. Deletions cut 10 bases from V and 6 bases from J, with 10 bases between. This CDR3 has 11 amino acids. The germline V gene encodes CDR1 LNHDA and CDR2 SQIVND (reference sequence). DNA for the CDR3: TGTGCCACCGGGCTGAGCAATGAGCAGTTCTTC. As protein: CATGLSNEQFF.

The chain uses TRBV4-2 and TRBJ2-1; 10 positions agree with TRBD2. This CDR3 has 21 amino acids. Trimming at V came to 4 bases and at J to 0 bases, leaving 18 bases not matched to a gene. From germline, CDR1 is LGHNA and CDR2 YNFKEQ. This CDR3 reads CASSLHPGLATAPSSYNEQFF. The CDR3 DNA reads TGTGCCAGCAGCCTCCACCCGGGACTAGCGACGGCCCCGAGCTCCTACAATGAGCAGTTCTTC.

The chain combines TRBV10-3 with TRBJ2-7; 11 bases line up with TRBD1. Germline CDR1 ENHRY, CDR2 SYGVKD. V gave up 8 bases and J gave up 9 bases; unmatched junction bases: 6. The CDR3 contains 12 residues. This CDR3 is CAIGQGARGQYF. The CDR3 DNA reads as TGTGCCATCGGACAGGGGGCGAGGGGGCAGTACTTC.

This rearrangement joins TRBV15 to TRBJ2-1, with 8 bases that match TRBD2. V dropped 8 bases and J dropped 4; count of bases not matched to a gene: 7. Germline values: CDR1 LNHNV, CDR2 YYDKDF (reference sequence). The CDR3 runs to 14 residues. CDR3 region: CATFSSGGYNEQFF. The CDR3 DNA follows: TGTGCCACCTTCTCCAGCGGGGGATACAATGAGCAGTTCTTC. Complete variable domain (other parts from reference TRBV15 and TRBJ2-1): DAMVIQNPRYQVTQFGKPVTLSCSQTLNHNVMYWYQQKSSQAPKLLFHYYDKDFNNEADTPDNFQSRRPNTSFCFLDIRSPGLGDTAMYLCATFSSGGYNEQFFGPGTRLTVL.